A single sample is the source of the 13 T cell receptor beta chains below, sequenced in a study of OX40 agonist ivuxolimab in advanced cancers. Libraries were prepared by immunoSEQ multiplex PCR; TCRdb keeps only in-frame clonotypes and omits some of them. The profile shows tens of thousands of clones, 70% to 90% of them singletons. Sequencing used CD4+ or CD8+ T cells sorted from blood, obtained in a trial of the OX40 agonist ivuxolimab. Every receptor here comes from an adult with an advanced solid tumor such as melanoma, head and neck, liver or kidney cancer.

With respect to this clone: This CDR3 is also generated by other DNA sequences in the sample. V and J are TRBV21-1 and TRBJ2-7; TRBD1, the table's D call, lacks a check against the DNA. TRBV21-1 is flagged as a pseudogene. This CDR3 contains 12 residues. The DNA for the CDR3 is TGTGCCAGCAGCAAAGGCAGGGACGAGCAGTACTTC. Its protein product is CASSKGRDEQYF.

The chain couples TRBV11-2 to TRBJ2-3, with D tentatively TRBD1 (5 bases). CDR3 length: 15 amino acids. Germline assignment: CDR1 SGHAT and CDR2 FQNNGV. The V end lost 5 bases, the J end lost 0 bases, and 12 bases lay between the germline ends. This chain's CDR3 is CASSPGSVSTDTQYF. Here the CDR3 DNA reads TGTGCCAGCAGCCCAGGGTCGGTCAGCACAGATACGCAGTATTTT.

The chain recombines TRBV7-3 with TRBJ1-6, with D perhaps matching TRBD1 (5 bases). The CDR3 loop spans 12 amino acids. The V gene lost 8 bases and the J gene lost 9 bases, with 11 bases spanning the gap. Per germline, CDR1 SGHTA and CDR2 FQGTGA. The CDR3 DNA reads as TGTGCCAGCGGGACGGAGACTTCACCCCTCCACTTT. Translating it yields CASGTETSPLHF.

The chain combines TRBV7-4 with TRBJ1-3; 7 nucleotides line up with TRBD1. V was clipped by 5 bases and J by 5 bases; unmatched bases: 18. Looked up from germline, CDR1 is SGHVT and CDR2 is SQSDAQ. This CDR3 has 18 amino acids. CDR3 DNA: TGTGCCAGCAGCCCGCCTACCGTGGACAGGCATCCTCGAAACACCATATATTTT. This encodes CASSPPTVDRHPRNTIYF.

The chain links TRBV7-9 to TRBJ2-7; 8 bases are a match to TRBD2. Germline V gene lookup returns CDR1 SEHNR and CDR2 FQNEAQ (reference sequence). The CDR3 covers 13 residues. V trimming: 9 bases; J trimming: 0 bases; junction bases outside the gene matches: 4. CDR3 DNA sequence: TGTGCCAGTCTCAGCGGGAGCTCCTACGAGCAGTACTTC. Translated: CASLSGSSYEQYF. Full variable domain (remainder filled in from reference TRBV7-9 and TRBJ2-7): DTGVSQNPRHKITKRGQNVTFRCDPISEHNRLYWYRQTLGQGPEFLTYFQNEAQLEKSRLLSDRFSAERPKGSFSTLEIQRTEQGDSAMYLCASLSGSSYEQYFGPGTRLTVT.

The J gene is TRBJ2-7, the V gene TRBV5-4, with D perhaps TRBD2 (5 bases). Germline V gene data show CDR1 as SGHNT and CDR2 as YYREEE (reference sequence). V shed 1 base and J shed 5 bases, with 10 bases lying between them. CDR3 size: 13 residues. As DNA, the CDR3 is TGTGCCAGCAGCTTGAGGCTAGCCCACGAGCAGTACTTC. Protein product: CASSLRLAHEQYF.

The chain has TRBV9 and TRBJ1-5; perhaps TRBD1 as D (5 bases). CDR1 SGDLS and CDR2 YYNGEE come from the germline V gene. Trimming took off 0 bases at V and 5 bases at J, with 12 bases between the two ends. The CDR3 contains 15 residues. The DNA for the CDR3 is TGTGCCAGCAGCGTAGAGGGGTCCCCGTATCAGCCCCAGCATTTT. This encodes CASSVEGSPYQPQHF.

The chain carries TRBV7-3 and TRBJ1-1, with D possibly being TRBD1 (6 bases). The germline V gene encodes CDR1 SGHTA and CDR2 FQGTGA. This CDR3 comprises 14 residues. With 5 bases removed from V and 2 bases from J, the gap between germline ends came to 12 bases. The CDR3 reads CASSLQGFNTEAFF. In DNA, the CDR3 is TGTGCCAGCAGCCTACAGGGTTTTAACACTGAAGCTTTCTTT.

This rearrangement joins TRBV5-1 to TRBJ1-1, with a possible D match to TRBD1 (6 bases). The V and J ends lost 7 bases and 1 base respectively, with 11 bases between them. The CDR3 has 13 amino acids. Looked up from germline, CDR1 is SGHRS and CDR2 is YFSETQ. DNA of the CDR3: TGCGCCAGCGGACAGACTGGGAACACTGAAGCTTTCTTT. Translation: CASGQTGNTEAFF.

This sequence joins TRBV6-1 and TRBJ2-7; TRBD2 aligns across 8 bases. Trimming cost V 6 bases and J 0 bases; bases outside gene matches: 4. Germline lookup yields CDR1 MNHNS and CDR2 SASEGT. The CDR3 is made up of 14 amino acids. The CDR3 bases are TGTGCCAGCAGAAATAGCGGGGCCTCCTACGAGCAGTACTTC. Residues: CASRNSGASYEQYF.

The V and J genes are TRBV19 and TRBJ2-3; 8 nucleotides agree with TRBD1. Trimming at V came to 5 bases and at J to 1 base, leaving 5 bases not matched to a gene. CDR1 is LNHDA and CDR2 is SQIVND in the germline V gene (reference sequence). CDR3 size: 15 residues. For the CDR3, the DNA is TGTGCCAGTAGTCGCAGGGGGCAGGGCACAGATACGCAGTATTTT. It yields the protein CASSRRGQGTDTQYF.

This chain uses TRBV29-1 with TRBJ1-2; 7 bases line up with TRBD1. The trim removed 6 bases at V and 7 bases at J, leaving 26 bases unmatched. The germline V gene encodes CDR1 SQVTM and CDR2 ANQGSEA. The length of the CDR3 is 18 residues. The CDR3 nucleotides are TGCAGCGTAGGCCAGAGAGAGTTGACTGGGAGGGGGCATGGTGGCTACACCTTC. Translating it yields CSVGQRELTGRGHGGYTF.

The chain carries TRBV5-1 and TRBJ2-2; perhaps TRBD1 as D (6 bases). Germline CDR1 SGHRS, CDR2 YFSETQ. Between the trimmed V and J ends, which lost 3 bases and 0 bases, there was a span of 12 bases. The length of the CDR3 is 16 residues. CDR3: CASSWDTNTNTGELFF. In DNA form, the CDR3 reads TGCGCCAGCAGCTGGGACACCAACACGAACACCGGGGAGCTGTTTTTT.